A single sample gave rise to the 10 T cell receptor beta chains below, sequenced in a study of immune evolution from preneoplasia to lung adenocarcinoma. Sequenced by immunoSEQ multiplex PCR; TCRdb stores in-frame clones only, minus some. Among fewer than 8,000 clones listed, roughly 84% were seen once. Sequenced input: FFPE minimally invasive lung adenocarcinoma tissue. Receptor source: a person aged 65 to 79 with lung adenocarcinoma.

The chain joins TRBV30 to TRBJ1-3, with 8 nucleotides matching TRBD1. V shed 2 bases and J 0 bases; nucleotides not matched to a gene: 15. The CDR3 runs 19 residues. CDR1 is GTSNPN and CDR2 is SVGIG in the germline V gene (reference sequence). CDR3 protein: CAWSYFQGAFISSGNTIYF. CDR3 nucleotide sequence: TGTGCCTGGAGTTATTTCCAGGGGGCTTTCATCTCCTCTGGAAACACCATATATTTT.

This clone was seen a handful of times. The chain joins TRBV6-5 to TRBJ1-1; D is perhaps TRBD1 (6 bases). CDR1 MNHEY and CDR2 SVGAGI come from the germline V gene. The CDR3 length is 12 residues. V lost 4 bases, J lost 5 bases, and 8 bases lay in between. CDR3 sequence reads: CASSWQGTEAFF. The CDR3 DNA sequence: TGTGCCAGCAGTTGGCAGGGGACTGAAGCTTTCTTT.

V usage is TRBV29-1 and J usage is TRBJ1-6; 12 bases map to TRBD1. This CDR3 is 14 amino acids long. Unmatched junction bases numbered 3, after V lost 7 bases and J lost 5 bases. Germline assignment: CDR1 SQVTM and CDR2 ANQGSEA. This CDR3 reads CSAGTGGDNSPLHF. DNA of the CDR3: TGCAGCGCCGGGACAGGGGGCGATAATTCACCCCTCCACTTT.

The gene calls are TRBV28 and TRBJ1-6, with TRBD1 identical over 10 bases. This CDR3 region has 14 residues. Germline V lookup: CDR1 MDHEN, CDR2 SYDVKM. V was pared by 3 bases and J by 10 bases, with 3 bases of the junction left unmatched. CDR3 in DNA: TGTGCCAGCAGTTTCCCGACAGGGGGCTCACCCCTCCACTTT. It specifies CASSFPTGGSPLHF.

CDR3: CAWSVLGDSNQPQHF. The CDR3 bases are TGTGCCTGGAGTGTACTTGGGGATAGCAATCAGCCCCAGCATTTT. The V gene is TRBV30, the J gene TRBJ1-5; no clear D gene. Trimming took off 0 bases at V and 0 bases at J, with 9 bases between the two ends. Germline CDR1 reads GTSNPN; CDR2 reads SVGIG (reference sequence). This CDR3 comprises 15 residues.

This chain joins TRBV18 and TRBJ1-5; 12 bases match TRBD1. The CDR3 has 16 amino acids. J gave up 7 bases and V 3 bases, and 7 bases lay outside the gene matches. Germline CDR1 and CDR2: KGHSH and LQKENI. CDR3 in amino acids: CASSPGTGGREQPQHF. In DNA, the CDR3 is TGTGCCAGCTCACCGGGGACAGGGGGCCGGGAGCAGCCCCAGCATTTT.

This chain joins TRBV28 and TRBJ2-7; 8 nucleotides agree with TRBD2. Germline CDR1 is MDHEN and CDR2 is SYDVKM. The CDR3 spans 18 residues. V dropped 5 bases and J dropped 2; count of bases not matched to a gene: 17. CDR3 coding DNA: TGTGCCAGCAGTCCATTCAAAACGACTAGCGTTTCTACCTACGAGCAGTACTTC. Translated, it gives CASSPFKTTSVSTYEQYF.

This CDR3 is CASSTEDRGRGQPQHF. In DNA form, the CDR3 reads TGTGCCAGCAGCACGGAGGACAGGGGGCGAGGTCAGCCCCAGCATTTT. J is TRBJ1-5 and V is TRBV7-2, with TRBD1 identical over 11 bases. The CDR3 is 16 residues long. Germline V CDR1 and CDR2: SGHTA, FQGNSA. V was pared by 5 bases and J by 6 bases, with 9 bases of the junction left unmatched.

By proportion, this clone is medium-sized. The chain employs TRBV9 and TRBJ2-7, with TRBD1 identical over 8 bases. V trimming: 4 bases; J trimming: 5 bases; junction bases outside the gene matches: 17. This CDR3 is built from 17 residues. Looked up from germline, CDR1 is SGDLS and CDR2 is YYNGEE. The CDR3 DNA follows: TGTGCCAGCAGCCCGGCGGGCACCGGGACAGGCGTCAACGAGCAGTACTTC. It encodes CASSPAGTGTGVNEQYF.

The chain is built from TRBV9 and TRBJ2-3, with a tentative D call TRBD2 (5 bases). Germline CDR1 reads SGDLS; CDR2 reads YYNGEE. This CDR3 region has 15 residues. V lost 3 bases and J lost 2, with 13 bases in between. CDR3 sequence reads: CASSARYGDTDTQYF. CDR3 DNA: TGTGCCAGCAGCGCCCGATACGGGGACACAGATACGCAGTATTTT.